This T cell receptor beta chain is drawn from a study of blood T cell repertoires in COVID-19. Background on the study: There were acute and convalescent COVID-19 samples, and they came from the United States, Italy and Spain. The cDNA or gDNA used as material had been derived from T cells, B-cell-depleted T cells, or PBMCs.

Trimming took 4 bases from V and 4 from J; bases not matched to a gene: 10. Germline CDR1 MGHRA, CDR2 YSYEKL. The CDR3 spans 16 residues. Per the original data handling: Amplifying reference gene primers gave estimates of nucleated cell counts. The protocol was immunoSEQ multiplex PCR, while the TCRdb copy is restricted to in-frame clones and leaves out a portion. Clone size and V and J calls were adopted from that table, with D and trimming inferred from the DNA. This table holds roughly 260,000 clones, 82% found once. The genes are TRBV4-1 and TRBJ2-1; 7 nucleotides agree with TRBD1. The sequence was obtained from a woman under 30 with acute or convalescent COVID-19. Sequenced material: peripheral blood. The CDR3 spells CASSPIGTDVYNEQFF. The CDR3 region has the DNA TGCGCCAGCAGCCCCATCGGGACAGACGTATACAATGAGCAGTTCTTC.